This T cell receptor beta chain was captured in a study of T cells in Graves' hyperthyroidism and ophthalmopathy. Overall study results and limits: Ophthalmopathy was distinguished from stable hyperthyroidism by 13 V-J signatures. Clonotypes that were expanded in thyroid above 0.001 mostly appeared in blood too.

Looked up from germline, CDR1 is KGHDR and CDR2 is SFDVKD. V was trimmed by 7 bases and J by 4 bases, leaving 12 bases between them. The CDR3 loop spans 13 amino acids. Used for diagnoses were clinical symptoms, serum thyroxine and TRAb, thyroid ultrasound and orbital computed tomography. Fresh peripheral blood, under 13 ml, was the source of the PBMCs. What was amplified from RNA transcripts were TCR beta CDR3 regions. First-round RT-PCR targeting the TCR CDR3 was performed with the HTBI primer set. TCRdb ran MiXCR on the multiplex PCR reads and lists one entry per CDR3 protein. Of hundreds of thousands of distinct CDR3 sequences in the sample, more than 14% were seen once. This clonotype was recorded at least ten times. Its antigen is still unknown.

The chain has TRBV24-1 and TRBJ1-1; D is unclear. This sequence originates from a woman between 50 and 59 years old with Graves' ophthalmopathy. Sequencing input: blood. CDR3 bases: TGTGCCACCAGAGAACGGGGTGGCACTGAAGCTTTCTTT. Residues: CATRERGGTEAFF.